These 14 T cell receptor beta chains were all obtained from the same sample, sequenced in a study of T cells in localized non-small cell lung cancer. TCRdb keeps only in-frame clones here, not all; method: immunoSEQ multiplex PCR. The data show around 30,000 clones, about nine tenths seen once. Specimen: PBMCs, collected before any cancer treatment. The source of these receptors is a man between 35 and 75 years old with stage II lung adenocarcinoma.

J is TRBJ1-5 and V is TRBV5-8; D ambiguous. V shed 2 bases and J shed 14 bases, with 11 bases lying between them. The germline V gene encodes CDR1 SGHTS and CDR2 YDEGEE. The CDR3 spans 11 residues. The CDR3 is CASSFSGFKHF. The DNA for the CDR3 is TGTGCCAGCAGCTTTTCGGGGTTCAAGCATTTT.

The chain links TRBV27 to TRBJ1-4; TRBD1 aligns across 11 bases. The CDR3 loop spans 17 amino acids. From germline, CDR1 is MNHEY and CDR2 SMNVEV (reference sequence). The V segment lost 10 bases and the J segment 6 bases; nucleotides outside the gene matches: 16. In DNA, the CDR3 is TGTGCCACCGTTTTTCCGGACAGGGGGCTATATCATGAAAAACTGTTTTTT. It yields the protein CATVFPDRGLYHEKLFF.

The V call is TRBV11-3, the J call TRBJ2-5; D tentatively fits TRBD1 or TRBD2 (5 bases each). CDR1 and CDR2 from the germline V gene are SGHNT and YENEEA. The CDR3 consists of 16 residues. Trimming shortened V by 3 bases and J by 3 bases, and 17 bases separated the two germline ends. Here the CDR3 reads CASSLGVLKIKETQYF. CDR3 DNA: TGTGCCAGCAGCTTGGGGGTGCTGAAAATAAAAGAGACCCAGTACTTC.

This clone was seen once. The chain is built from TRBV6-6 and TRBJ1-4; D remains unclear. Trimming pared 0 bases from V and 7 bases from J, leaving 3 bases between. The germline V gene encodes CDR1 MNHNY and CDR2 SVGAGI (reference sequence). The CDR3 sequence is 12 residues long. The CDR3 bases are TGTGCCAGCAGTTACTCGATTGAAAAACTGTTTTTT. This codes for CASSYSIEKLFF.

The gene calls are TRBV6-5 and TRBJ2-1, with 8 bases identical to TRBD2. CDR1 and CDR2 from the germline V gene are MNHEY and SVGAGI. The CDR3 spans 15 residues. V lost 6 bases and J lost 2; bases outside the gene matches: 6. DNA of the CDR3: TGTGCCAGCAGAGTCCGCGGGGGGACCTACAATGAGCAGTTCTTC. It specifies CASRVRGGTYNEQFF.

The rearrangement links TRBV5-1 to TRBJ2-2, with a tentative D call TRBD2 (5 bases). The CDR3 loop spans 16 amino acids. V dropped 1 base and J dropped 3 bases, with 13 bases sitting between them. Germline loops: CDR1 SGHRS, CDR2 YFSETQ. The CDR3 DNA reads TGCGCCAGCAGCTTGAGGACTCCCTCCTACACCGGGGAGCTGTTTTTT. Translating it yields CASSLRTPSYTGELFF.

The chain recombines TRBV6-1 with TRBJ1-1, with TRBD1 as a possible D gene (5 bases). The germline V and J ends were trimmed by 8 bases and 1 base, with 14 bases remaining between them. The CDR3 has 14 residues. CDR1 and CDR2 (germline): MNHNS, SASEGT. In DNA, the CDR3 is TGTGCCAGCTGTGGGGCCTACCGGAACACTGAAGCTTTCTTT. Translated, it gives CASCGAYRNTEAFF.

The count of this clone is one. This sequence joins TRBV7-3 and TRBJ1-1; D unclear. The V end was cut by 0 bases, the J end by 0 bases, with 8 bases between. The CDR3 contains 15 residues. Germline-derived CDR1 and CDR2 are SGHTA and FQGTGA. The CDR3 DNA reads TGTGCCAGCAGCTTAACGGTGCAGATGAACACTGAAGCTTTCTTT. It specifies CASSLTVQMNTEAFF.

V gene TRBV28 combines with J gene TRBJ2-1; D may be TRBD2 (6 bases). Looked up from germline, CDR1 is MDHEN and CDR2 is SYDVKM. Deletions cut 5 bases from V and 2 bases from J, with 13 bases between. The CDR3 covers 15 residues. The CDR3 DNA follows: TGTGCCAGCAGTCAAAGGCGGGGTACCTACAATGAGCAGTTCTTC. Protein product: CASSQRRGTYNEQFF.

The DNA of the CDR3 is TGTGCCAGCAGCCCTTGGACCGCCGGGGAGCTGTTTTTT. It specifies CASSPWTAGELFF. The chain uses TRBV14 and TRBJ2-2; D is undetermined. Germline CDR1 reads SGHDN; CDR2 reads FVKESK. This CDR3 is built from 13 residues. Between the trimmed V and J ends, which lost 4 bases and 6 bases, there was a span of 9 bases.

This rearrangement joins TRBV23-1 to TRBJ2-4, with D maybe TRBD1 (5 bases). TRBV23-1 is filed as an ORF, its function uncertain. This CDR3 is 17 amino acids long. Trimming stripped 0 bases from V and 0 bases from J, with 12 bases between. CDR3 in DNA: TGCGCCAGCAGTCAATCGGTAGCAGGGTTAGCCAAAAACATTCAGTACTTC. Residues: CASSQSVAGLAKNIQYF.

This rearrangement joins TRBV5-6 to TRBJ2-3; D is uncertain. The CDR3 consists of 12 residues. Germline CDR1 SGHDT, CDR2 YYEEEE. Trimming took 3 bases from V and 3 from J, leaving 5 bases between them. Here the CDR3 reads CASSSGTDTQYF. CDR3 DNA sequence: TGTGCCAGCAGCTCCGGGACAGATACGCAGTATTTT.

Here the CDR3 DNA reads TGTGCCAGCAGTGAAAAGCTGGGTAACAGCAATCAGCCCCAGCATTTT. Protein product: CASSEKLGNSNQPQHF. V and J are TRBV2 and TRBJ1-5, with D hard to call. Per the germline V gene, CDR1 is SNHLY and CDR2 is FYNNEI. The V and J ends lost 2 bases and 1 base respectively, with 12 bases between them. This CDR3 spans 16 amino acids. Variable domain in full (rest from reference TRBV2 and TRBJ1-5): EPEVTQTPSHQVTQMGQEVILRCVPISNHLYFYWYRQILGQKVEFLVSFYNNEISEKSEIFDDQFSVERPDGSNFTLKIRSTKLEDSAMYFCASSEKLGNSNQPQHFGDGTRLSIL.

V is TRBV21-1 and J is TRBJ1-1; TRBD1, the D gene given by the table, was not confirmed from the DNA. TRBV21-1 is listed as a pseudogene. The CDR3 extends over 19 amino acids. The DNA of the CDR3 is TGTGCCAGCAGCCCGCGGGCCGGGACAGGGGAAACCTTGAACACTGAAGCTTTCTTT. Protein sequence: CASSPRAGTGETLNTEAFF.